The 12 T cell receptor beta chains in this list originate from one sample, sequenced in a study of OX40 agonist ivuxolimab in advanced cancers. Clones were read by immunoSEQ multiplex PCR, and TCRdb kept only the in-frame ones, dropping some. Of 50,000 to 80,000 clones in the sample, roughly nine tenths are singletons; the top ten hold approximately 5.2%. This sample comprised CD4+ or CD8+ T cells sorted from blood, obtained in a trial of the OX40 agonist ivuxolimab. These receptors originate from an adult with an advanced solid tumor such as melanoma, head and neck, liver or kidney cancer.

The chain has TRBV5-4 and TRBJ2-3, with 16 bases lining up with TRBD2. CDR1 and CDR2 from the germline V gene are SGHNT and YYREEE (reference sequence). The V gene end was trimmed by 4 bases and the J gene end by 2 bases; junction bases not matched to a gene: 4. The CDR3 runs to 17 residues. The CDR3 DNA is TGTGCCAGCAGCCGGGGACTAGCGGGAGGGTCCACAGATACGCAGTATTTT. As protein: CASSRGLAGGSTDTQYF. Full variable domain (remainder filled in from reference TRBV5-4 and TRBJ2-3): ETGVTQSPTHLIKTRGQQVTLRCSSQSGHNTVSWYQQALGQGPQFIFQYYREEENGRGNFPPRFSGLQFPNYSSELNVNALELDDSALYLCASSRGLAGGSTDTQYFGPGTRLTVL.

This clone appeared once. This chain joins TRBV11-2 and TRBJ2-6; no definite D call. Germline CDR1 is SGHAT and CDR2 is FQNNGV. V was pared by 3 bases and J by 0 bases, with 6 bases between. The CDR3 has 15 residues. CDR3 protein: CASSFQISGANVLTF. DNA for the CDR3: TGTGCCAGCAGCTTCCAGATCTCTGGGGCCAACGTCCTGACTTTC.

This rearrangement joins TRBV18 to TRBJ2-7, with 10 bases fitting TRBD1. Germline loops: CDR1 KGHSH, CDR2 LQKENI. This CDR3 comprises 16 residues. The junction had 5 bases not matched to a gene; V was cut back by 1 base and J by 2 bases. The CDR3 nucleotides read TGTGCCAGCTCACCACGGGGACAGGGGTACACCTACGAGCAGTACTTC. It encodes CASSPRGQGYTYEQYF.

The chain couples TRBV28 to TRBJ2-3; 13 bases line up with TRBD2. Germline values: CDR1 MDHEN, CDR2 SYDVKM. CDR3 size: 17 residues. V was clipped by 6 bases and J by 4 bases; unmatched bases: 10. The CDR3 nucleotides read TGTGCCAGCAGCTTCCCGACAGGACTAGCGGGAGCAGATACGCAGTATTTT. Its protein is CASSFPTGLAGADTQYF.

The rearrangement joins TRBV25-1 to TRBJ2-7, with 8 bases that match TRBD2. Trimming took 6 bases from V and 3 from J; bases not matched to a gene: 4. This CDR3 comprises 13 residues. The germline V gene has CDR1 MGHDK and CDR2 SYGVNS. In nucleotides, the CDR3 is TGTGCCAGCAGGGATAGCGGGAACTACGAGCAGTACTTC. This encodes CASRDSGNYEQYF.

The gene calls are TRBV30 and TRBJ1-2; a possible D gene is TRBD1 (6 bases). CDR3 length equals 15 residues. Germline V gene sequence: CDR1 GTSNPN, CDR2 SVGIG (reference sequence). Trimming took off 0 bases at V and 5 bases at J, with 16 bases between the two ends. The CDR3 DNA sequence: TGTGCCTGGAGTGTACCGGGGACATCTGAATATGGCTACACCTTC. As protein: CAWSVPGTSEYGYTF.

The chain recombines TRBV11-2 with TRBJ2-1, with TRBD2 matching 8 bases. Looked up from germline, CDR1 is SGHAT and CDR2 is FQNNGV. The junction had 8 bases not matched to a gene; V was cut back by 2 bases and J by 5 bases. The CDR3 runs to 16 residues. CDR3 in amino acids: CASSLLASGLNNEQFF. CDR3 in DNA: TGTGCCAGCAGCTTATTGGCTAGCGGGCTTAACAATGAGCAGTTCTTC.

The gene calls are TRBV19 and TRBJ1-5; TRBD1 matches at 7 bases. CDR1 LNHDA and CDR2 SQIVND come from the germline V gene (reference sequence). V lost 3 bases, J lost 3 bases, and 5 bases stayed unmatched. There are 15 residues in the CDR3. CDR3 residues: CASSIGQAANQPQHF. CDR3 in DNA: TGTGCCAGTAGTATCGGACAGGCCGCCAATCAGCCCCAGCATTTT.

The chain is built from TRBV28 and TRBJ2-7; D remains unclear. V was trimmed by 4 bases and J by 6 bases, leaving 4 bases between them. CDR1 and CDR2 from the germline V gene are MDHEN and SYDVKM. The CDR3 runs to 10 residues. CDR3 sequence: CASSSSEQYF. The DNA of the CDR3 is TGTGCCAGCAGTTCTTCCGAGCAGTACTTC.

The J gene is TRBJ2-7, the V gene TRBV9; D possibly corresponds to TRBD1 (5 bases). Germline CDR1 SGDLS, CDR2 YYNGEE. Trimming took off 0 bases at V and 3 bases at J, with 13 bases between the two ends. The CDR3 is 15 amino acids. The CDR3 DNA reads TGTGCCAGCAGCGTAGGACTGGGGCCCAGCTACGAGCAGTACTTC. Translating gives CASSVGLGPSYEQYF.

This clone is a singleton in its sample. J is TRBJ2-7 and V is TRBV4-1, with 9 bases matching TRBD2. The CDR3 is 16 amino acids. Losses at the gene ends were 2 bases for V and 0 bases for J; bases not matched to a gene: 5. Per the germline V gene, CDR1 is MGHRA and CDR2 is YSYEKL. CDR3 bases: TGCGCCAGCAGCCAAATGACTAGCGGAAGCTCCTACGAGCAGTACTTC. It translates to CASSQMTSGSSYEQYF.

The CDR3 sequence is CASSLGLPAYEQYF. In DNA form, the CDR3 reads TGTGCCAGCAGCTTAGGACTTCCAGCCTACGAGCAGTACTTC. This sequence joins TRBV7-2 and TRBJ2-7; D is undetermined. V gave up 1 base and J gave up 2 bases, with 9 bases separating them. Germline V gene lookup returns CDR1 SGHTA and CDR2 FQGNSA. CDR3 size: 14 residues.